The 4 T cell receptor beta chains below all came from one sample that was sequenced in a study of cytomegalovirus exposure and HLA in healthy donors (dated 2017 in TCRdb). Library generation was performed with the immunoSEQ multiplex PCR assay. For the multiplex PCR, a mixture combining 60 forward primers for TCR Vbeta segments and 13 reverse primers for TCR Jbeta segments was used. TCRdb provides this immuneACCESS table in a form limited to in-frame rearrangements. Some clones are lacking; in checked studies, under half of them reflect an unresolved V gene, and why the rest are absent is not known. The sample contains a few hundred thousand clones, 77% of them found a single time. The ten largest clones add up to about 2.5% of the sample. The sample was PBMCs. The receptor source for this set is a woman aged 55-70 years in good health and CMV-seropositive.

The gene calls are TRBV4-1 and TRBJ2-5, with 8 positions matching TRBD2. The CDR3 is 17 amino acids. The junction had 12 bases not matched to a gene; V was cut back by 1 base and J by 5 bases. Germline assignment: CDR1 MGHRA and CDR2 YSYEKL. The CDR3 DNA follows: TGCGCCAGCAGCCAAGGAACTAGCGGACTTGGGGGGGAGACCCAGTACTTC. It specifies CASSQGTSGLGGETQYF.

The chain joins TRBV7-2 to TRBJ2-1; 7 positions match TRBD2. Trimming at V came to 5 bases and at J to 6 bases, leaving 10 bases not matched to a gene. CDR3 size: 15 residues. Germline lookup yields CDR1 SGHTA and CDR2 FQGNSA. The CDR3 region is CASSPQRTSTNEQFF. CDR3 DNA: TGTGCCAGCAGCCCCCAGCGGACTAGTACCAATGAGCAGTTCTTC.

This clone has a handful of counts. The germline gene is not matched at one end of the junction; a read error may be the cause. V and J are TRBV7-9 and TRBJ1-4; D unresolved. Germline CDR1 SEHNR, CDR2 FQNEAQ (reference sequence). This CDR3 spans 11 amino acids. The CDR3 DNA reads TGTTCCAGCAGCCTTTCGGAAAAACTGTTTTTT. It encodes CSSSLSEKLFF.

The V and J genes are TRBV19 and TRBJ2-3; the match to TRBD1 covers 8 bases. Germline V gene sequence: CDR1 LNHDA, CDR2 SQIVND (reference sequence). This CDR3 region has 14 residues. The trim removed 6 bases at V and 1 base at J, leaving 3 bases unmatched. The DNA for the CDR3 is TGTGCCAGTAGCCCGACAGGGGGCACAGATACGCAGTATTTT. It specifies CASSPTGGTDTQYF. The variable domain in full, completed from reference TRBV19 and TRBJ2-3, reads DGGITQSPKYLFRKEGQNVTLSCEQNLNHDAMYWYRQDPGQGLRLIYYSQIVNDFQKGDIAEGYSVSREKKESFPLTVTSAQKNPTAFYLCASSPTGGTDTQYFGPGTRLTVL.